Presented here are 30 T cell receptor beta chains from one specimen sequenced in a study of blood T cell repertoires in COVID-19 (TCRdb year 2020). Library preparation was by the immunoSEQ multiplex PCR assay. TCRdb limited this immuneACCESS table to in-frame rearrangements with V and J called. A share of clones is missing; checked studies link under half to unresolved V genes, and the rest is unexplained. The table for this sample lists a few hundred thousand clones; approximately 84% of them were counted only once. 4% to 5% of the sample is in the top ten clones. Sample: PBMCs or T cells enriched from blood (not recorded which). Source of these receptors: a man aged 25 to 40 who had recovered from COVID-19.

The CDR3: CASRSMALVGAAPEKLFF. The CDR3 nucleotides are TGCGCCAGCAGGAGTATGGCCCTAGTTGGAGCAGCGCCAGAAAAACTGTTTTTT. V usage is TRBV5-1 and J usage is TRBJ1-4, with no clear D. V was shortened by 5 bases and J by 8 bases, with 28 bases between the two germline ends. CDR3 length equals 18 residues. CDR1 SGHRS and CDR2 YFSETQ come from the germline V gene.

The CDR3 DNA reads TGTGCCAGCAGCTCGGGACAGAGCAATCAGCCCCAGCATTTT. Amino acid sequence: CASSSGQSNQPQHF. The rearrangement uses TRBV2 and TRBJ1-5, with 7 bases matching TRBD1. The CDR3 runs 14 residues. Germline V gene sequence: CDR1 SNHLY, CDR2 FYNNEI. Trimming took 6 bases from V and 1 from J; bases not matched to a gene: 3.

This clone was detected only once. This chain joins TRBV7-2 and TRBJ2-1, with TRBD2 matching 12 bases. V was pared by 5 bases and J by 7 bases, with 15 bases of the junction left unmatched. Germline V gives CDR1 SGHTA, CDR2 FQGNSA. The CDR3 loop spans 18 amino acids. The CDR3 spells CASSAGLAGHLLPNEQFF. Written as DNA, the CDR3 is TGTGCCAGCAGCGCCGGACTAGCGGGACACTTGTTACCTAATGAGCAGTTCTTC. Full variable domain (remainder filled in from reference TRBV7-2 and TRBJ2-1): GAGVSQSPSNKVTEKGKDVELRCDPISGHTALYWYRQSLGQGLEFLIYFQGNSAPDKSGLPSDRFSAERTGGSVSTLTIQRTQQEDSAVYLCASSAGLAGHLLPNEQFFGPGTRLTVL.

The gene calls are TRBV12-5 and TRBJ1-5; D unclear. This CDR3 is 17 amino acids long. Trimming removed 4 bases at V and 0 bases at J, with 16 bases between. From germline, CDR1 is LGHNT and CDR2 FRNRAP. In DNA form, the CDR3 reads TGTGCTAGTGGTTGGGGAGGCGCGGGCTATAGCAATCAGCCCCAGCATTTT. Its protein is CASGWGGAGYSNQPQHF.

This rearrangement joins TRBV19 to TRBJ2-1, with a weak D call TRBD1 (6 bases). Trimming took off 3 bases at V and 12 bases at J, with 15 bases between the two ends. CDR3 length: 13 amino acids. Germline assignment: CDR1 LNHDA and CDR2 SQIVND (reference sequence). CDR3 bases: TGTGCCAGTAGTATTTGGGCAGGGGCAACGCAGTTCTTC. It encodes CASSIWAGATQFF. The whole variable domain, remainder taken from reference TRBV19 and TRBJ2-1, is DGGITQSPKYLFRKEGQNVTLSCEQNLNHDAMYWYRQDPGQGLRLIYYSQIVNDFQKGDIAEGYSVSREKKESFPLTVTSAQKNPTAFYLCASSIWAGATQFFGPGTRLTVL.

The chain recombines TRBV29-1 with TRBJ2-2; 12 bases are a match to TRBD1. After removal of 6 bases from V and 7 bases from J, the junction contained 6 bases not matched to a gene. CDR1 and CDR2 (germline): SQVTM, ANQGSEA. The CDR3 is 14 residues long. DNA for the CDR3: TGCAGCGTGGAGGGACAGGGGGCAATCGGGGAGCTGTTTTTT. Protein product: CSVEGQGAIGELFF.

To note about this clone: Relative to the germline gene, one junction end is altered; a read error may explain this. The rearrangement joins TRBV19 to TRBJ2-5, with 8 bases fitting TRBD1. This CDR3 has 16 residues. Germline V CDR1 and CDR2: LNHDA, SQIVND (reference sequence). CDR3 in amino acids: CASSIGTGVREEAQYF. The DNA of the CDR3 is TGTGCCAGTAGTATTGGGACAGGAGTTCGGGAAGAGGCCCAGTACTTC.

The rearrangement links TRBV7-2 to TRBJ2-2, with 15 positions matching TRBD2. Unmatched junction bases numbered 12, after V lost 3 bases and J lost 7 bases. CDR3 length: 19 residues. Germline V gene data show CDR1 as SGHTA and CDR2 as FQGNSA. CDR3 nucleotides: TGTGCCAGCAGCTTCGGGACTAGCGGGAGGAGGTTAGGTATCGGGGAGCTGTTTTTT. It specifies CASSFGTSGRRLGIGELFF. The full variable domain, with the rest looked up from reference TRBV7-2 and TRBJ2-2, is GAGVSQSPSNKVTEKGKDVELRCDPISGHTALYWYRQSLGQGLEFLIYFQGNSAPDKSGLPSDRFSAERTGGSVSTLTIQRTQQEDSAVYLCASSFGTSGRRLGIGELFFGEGSRLTVL.

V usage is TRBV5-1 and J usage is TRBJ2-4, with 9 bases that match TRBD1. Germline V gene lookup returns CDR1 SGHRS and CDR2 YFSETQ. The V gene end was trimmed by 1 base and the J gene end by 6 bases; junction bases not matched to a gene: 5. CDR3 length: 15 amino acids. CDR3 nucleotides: TGCGCCAGCAGCTTGCAAGGACAGGGGCTAAACATTCAGTACTTC. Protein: CASSLQGQGLNIQYF.

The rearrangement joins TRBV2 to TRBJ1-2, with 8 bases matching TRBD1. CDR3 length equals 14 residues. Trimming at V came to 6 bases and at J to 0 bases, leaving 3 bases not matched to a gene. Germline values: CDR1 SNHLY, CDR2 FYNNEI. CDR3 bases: TGTGCCAGCAGCGGACAGGGAGCTAACTATGGCTACACCTTC. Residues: CASSGQGANYGYTF.

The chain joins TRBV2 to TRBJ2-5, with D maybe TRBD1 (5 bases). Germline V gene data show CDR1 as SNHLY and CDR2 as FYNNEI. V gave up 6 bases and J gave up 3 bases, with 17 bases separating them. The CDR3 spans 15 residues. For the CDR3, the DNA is TGTGCCAGCAGAAGACAGAGACAGAGTGAAGAGACCCAGTACTTC. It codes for CASRRQRQSEETQYF.

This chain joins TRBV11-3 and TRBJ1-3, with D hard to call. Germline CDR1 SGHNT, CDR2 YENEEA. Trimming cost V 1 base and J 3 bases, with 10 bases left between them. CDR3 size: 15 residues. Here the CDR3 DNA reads TGTGCCAGCAGCTTAGTGGCAGGACTTGGAAACACCATATATTTT. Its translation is CASSLVAGLGNTIYF.

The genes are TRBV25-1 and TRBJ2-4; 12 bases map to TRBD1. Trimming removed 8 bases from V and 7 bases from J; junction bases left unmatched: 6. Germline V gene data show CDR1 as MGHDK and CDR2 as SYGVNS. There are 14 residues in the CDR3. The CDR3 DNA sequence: TGTGCCAGCTCGGGACAGGGGGCAGTGAACATTCAGTACTTC. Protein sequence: CASSGQGAVNIQYF.

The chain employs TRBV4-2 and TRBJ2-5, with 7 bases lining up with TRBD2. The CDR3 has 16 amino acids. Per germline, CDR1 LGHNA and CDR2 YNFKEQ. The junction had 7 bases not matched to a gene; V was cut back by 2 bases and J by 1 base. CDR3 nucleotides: TGTGCCAGCAGCCAATCTTCGCGGGGGTCCCAAGAGACCCAGTACTTC. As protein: CASSQSSRGSQETQYF.

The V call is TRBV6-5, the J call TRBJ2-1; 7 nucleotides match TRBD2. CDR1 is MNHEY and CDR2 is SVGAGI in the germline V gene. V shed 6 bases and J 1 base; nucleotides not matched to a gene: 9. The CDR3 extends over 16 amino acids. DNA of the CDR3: TGTGCCAGCAGGTACCTTAGCGGGCTGTCCTACAATGAGCAGTTCTTC. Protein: CASRYLSGLSYNEQFF.

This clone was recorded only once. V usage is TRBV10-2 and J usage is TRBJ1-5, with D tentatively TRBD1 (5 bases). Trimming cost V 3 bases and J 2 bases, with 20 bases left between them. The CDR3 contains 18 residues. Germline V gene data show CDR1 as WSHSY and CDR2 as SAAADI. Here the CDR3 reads CASSDGQGGRWGNQPQHF. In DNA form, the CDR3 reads TGCGCCAGCAGTGATGGGCAGGGAGGGAGGTGGGGCAATCAGCCCCAGCATTTT.

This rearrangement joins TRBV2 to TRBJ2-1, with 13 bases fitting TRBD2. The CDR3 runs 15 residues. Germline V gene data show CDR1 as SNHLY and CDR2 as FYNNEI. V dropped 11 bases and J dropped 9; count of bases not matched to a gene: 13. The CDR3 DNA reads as TGTGCCTGCCAAGCTACTAGCGGGAGGGCAGGTGAGCAGTTCTTC. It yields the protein CACQATSGRAGEQFF.

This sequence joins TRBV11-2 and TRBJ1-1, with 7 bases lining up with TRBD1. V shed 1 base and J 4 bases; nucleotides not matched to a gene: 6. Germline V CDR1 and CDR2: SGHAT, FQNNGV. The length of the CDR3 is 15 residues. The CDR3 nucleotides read TGTGCCAGCAGCTTAGTGGACAGGCTGAGCACTGAAGCTTTCTTT. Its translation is CASSLVDRLSTEAFF.

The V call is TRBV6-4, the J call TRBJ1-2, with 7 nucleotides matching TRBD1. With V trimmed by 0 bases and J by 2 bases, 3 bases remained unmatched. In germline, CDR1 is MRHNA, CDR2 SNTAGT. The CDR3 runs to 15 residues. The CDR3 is CASSDSRGPNYGYTF. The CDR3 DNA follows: TGTGCCAGCAGTGACTCGAGGGGGCCCAACTATGGCTACACCTTC.

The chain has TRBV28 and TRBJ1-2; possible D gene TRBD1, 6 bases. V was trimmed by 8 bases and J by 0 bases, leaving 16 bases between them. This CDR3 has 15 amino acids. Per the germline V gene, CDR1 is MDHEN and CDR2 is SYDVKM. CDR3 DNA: TGTGCCAGCGGCGAGGACAGCGCTTCTAACTATGGCTACACCTTC. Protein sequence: CASGEDSASNYGYTF.

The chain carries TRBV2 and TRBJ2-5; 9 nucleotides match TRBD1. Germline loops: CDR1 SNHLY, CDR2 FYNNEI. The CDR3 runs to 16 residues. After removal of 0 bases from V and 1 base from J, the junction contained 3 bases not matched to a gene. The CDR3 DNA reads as TGTGCCAGCAGTGAAGCCTTGGGACAGGGCCAAGAGACCCAGTACTTC. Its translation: CASSEALGQGQETQYF.

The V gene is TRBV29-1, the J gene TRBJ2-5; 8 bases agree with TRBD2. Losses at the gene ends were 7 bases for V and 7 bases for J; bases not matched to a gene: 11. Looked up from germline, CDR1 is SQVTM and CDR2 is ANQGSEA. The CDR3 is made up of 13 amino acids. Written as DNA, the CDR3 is TGCAGCGCCGCCCCCAGCGGGAGCATGACCCAGTACTTC. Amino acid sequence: CSAAPSGSMTQYF.

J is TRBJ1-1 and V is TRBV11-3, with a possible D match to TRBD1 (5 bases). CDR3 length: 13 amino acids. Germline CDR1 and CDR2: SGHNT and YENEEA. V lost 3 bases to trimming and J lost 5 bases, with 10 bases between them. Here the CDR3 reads CASSLGQGTEAFF. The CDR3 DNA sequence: TGTGCCAGCAGCTTGGGCCAGGGAACTGAAGCTTTCTTT. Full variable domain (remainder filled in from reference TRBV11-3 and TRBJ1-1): EAGVVQSPRYKIIEKKQPVAFWCNPISGHNTLYWYLQNLGQGPELLIRYENEEAVDDSQLPKDRFSAERLKGVDSTLKIQPAELGDSAVYLCASSLGQGTEAFFGQGTRLTVV.

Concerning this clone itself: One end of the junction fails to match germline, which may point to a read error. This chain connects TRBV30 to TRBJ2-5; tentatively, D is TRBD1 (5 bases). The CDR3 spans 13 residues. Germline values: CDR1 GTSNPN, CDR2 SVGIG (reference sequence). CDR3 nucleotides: TGTGCCTGGAGTGTCAGGGCGCAAGAGAACCAGTACTTC. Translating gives CAWSVRAQENQYF.

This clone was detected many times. CDR3 sequence (DNA): TGTGCCAGCAGCTTAGGATGGACAGGGAGCACTGAAGCTTTCTTT. This translates into CASSLGWTGSTEAFF. The V and J genes are TRBV7-9 and TRBJ1-1; 8 nucleotides agree with TRBD1. CDR1 SEHNR and CDR2 FQNEAQ come from the germline V gene (reference sequence). The J segment lost 4 bases and the V segment lost 1 base, leaving 5 bases of the junction unmatched. There are 15 residues in the CDR3.

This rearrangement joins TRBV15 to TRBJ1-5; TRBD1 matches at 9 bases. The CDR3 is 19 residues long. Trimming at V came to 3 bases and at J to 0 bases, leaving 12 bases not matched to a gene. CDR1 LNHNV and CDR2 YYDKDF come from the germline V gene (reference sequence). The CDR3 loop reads CATSRKIRDRVHSNQPQHF. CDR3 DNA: TGTGCCACCAGCAGGAAAATCCGGGACAGGGTCCATAGCAATCAGCCCCAGCATTTT.

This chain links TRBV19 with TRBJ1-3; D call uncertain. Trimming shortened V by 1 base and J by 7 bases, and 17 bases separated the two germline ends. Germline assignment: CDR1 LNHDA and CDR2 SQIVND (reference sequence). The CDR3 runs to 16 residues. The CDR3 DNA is TGTGCCAGTAGTATAGGTGAGGCGGGCCTTCGGAACACCATATATTTT. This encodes CASSIGEAGLRNTIYF.

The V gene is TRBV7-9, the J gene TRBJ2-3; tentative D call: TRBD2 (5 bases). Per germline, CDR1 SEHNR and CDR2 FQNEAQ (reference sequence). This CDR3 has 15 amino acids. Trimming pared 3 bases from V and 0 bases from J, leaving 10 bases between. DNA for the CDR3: TGTGCCAGCAGCTTCGGCGGGTCTAGCACAGATACGCAGTATTTT. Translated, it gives CASSFGGSSTDTQYF.

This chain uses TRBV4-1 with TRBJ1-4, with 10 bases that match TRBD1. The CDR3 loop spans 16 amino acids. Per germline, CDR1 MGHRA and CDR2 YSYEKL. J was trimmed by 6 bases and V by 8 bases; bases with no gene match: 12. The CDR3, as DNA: TGCGCCAGCGCGGGACAGGGGAAGTCAATTGATGAAAAACTGTTTTTT. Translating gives CASAGQGKSIDEKLFF.

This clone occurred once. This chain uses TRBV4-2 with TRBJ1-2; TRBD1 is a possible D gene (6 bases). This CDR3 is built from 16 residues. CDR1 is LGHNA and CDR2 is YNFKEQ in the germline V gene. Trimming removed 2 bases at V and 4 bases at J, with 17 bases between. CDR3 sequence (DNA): TGTGCCAGCAGCCAATCAGGACAGAACCTTCCCTATGGCTACACCTTC. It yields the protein CASSQSGQNLPYGYTF.